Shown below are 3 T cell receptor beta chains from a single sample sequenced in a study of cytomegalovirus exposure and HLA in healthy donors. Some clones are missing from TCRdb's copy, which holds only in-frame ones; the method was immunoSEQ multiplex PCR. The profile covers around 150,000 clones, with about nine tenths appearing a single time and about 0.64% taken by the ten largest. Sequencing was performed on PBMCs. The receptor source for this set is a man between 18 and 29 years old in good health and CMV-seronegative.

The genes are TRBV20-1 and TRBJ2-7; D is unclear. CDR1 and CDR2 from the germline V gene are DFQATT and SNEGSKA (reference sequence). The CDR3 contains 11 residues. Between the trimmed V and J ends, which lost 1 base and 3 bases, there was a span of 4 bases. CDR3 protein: CSARGHYEQYF. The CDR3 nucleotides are TGCAGTGCTAGAGGACACTACGAGCAGTACTTC.

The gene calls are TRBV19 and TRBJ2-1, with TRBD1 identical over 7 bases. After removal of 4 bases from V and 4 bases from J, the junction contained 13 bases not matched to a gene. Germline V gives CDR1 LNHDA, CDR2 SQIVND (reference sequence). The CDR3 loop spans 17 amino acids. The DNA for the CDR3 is TGTGCCAGTAGTAACCCCCGCAGCCTGGACAGGTACAATGAGCAGTTCTTC. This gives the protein CASSNPRSLDRYNEQFF.

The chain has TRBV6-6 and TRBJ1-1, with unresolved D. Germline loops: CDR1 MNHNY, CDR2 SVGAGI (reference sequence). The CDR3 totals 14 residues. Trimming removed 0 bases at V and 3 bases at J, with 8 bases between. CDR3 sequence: CASSYSRVYTEAFF. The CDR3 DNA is TGTGCCAGCAGTTACTCGAGGGTTTACACTGAAGCTTTCTTT.